Sequencing of this T cell receptor (beta chain) was carried out in a study of cytomegalovirus exposure and HLA in healthy donors. Researchers ran the PCR with 60 Vbeta and 13 Jbeta primers. Using immunoSEQ multiplex PCR, the repertoire was profiled, and TCRdb retains in-frame clones only, with some absent. The sample holds 150,000 to 180,000 clones, roughly three quarters seen once. CDR3 length equals 16 residues. The V and J ends lost 1 base and 5 bases respectively, with 15 bases between them. Germline V gives CDR1 MNHNY, CDR2 SVGAGI (reference sequence). Sequencing was performed on PBMCs. The TCR was taken from a man aged 25 to 45 in good health and CMV-seropositive. This chain links TRBV6-6 with TRBJ1-5; perhaps TRBD1 as D (6 bases). DNA for the CDR3: TGTGCCAGCAGTTACTTTGGACAGTCTGGGGATCAGCCCCAGCATTTT. It specifies CASSYFGQSGDQPQHF.